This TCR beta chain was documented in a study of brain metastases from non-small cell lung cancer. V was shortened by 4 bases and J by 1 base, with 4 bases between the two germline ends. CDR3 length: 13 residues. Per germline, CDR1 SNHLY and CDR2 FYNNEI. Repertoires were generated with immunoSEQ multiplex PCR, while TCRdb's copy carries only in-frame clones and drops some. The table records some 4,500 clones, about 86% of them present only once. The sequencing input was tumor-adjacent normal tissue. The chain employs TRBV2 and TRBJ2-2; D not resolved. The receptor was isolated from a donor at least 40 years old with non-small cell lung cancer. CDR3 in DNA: TGTGCCAGCAGTGGATTGAACACCGGGGAGCTGTTTTTT. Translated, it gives CASSGLNTGELFF.